This T cell receptor (beta chain) is from a study of T cells in Graves' hyperthyroidism and ophthalmopathy. The study, taken as a whole, reports: Expanded thyroid clonotypes (above 0.001) were mostly also found in blood.

Trimming removed 3 bases from V and 8 bases from J, with 13 bases in between. The CDR3 is 13 residues long. Per the germline V gene, CDR1 is LNHDA and CDR2 is SQIVND (reference sequence). Patients with ophthalmopathy all had a Clinical Activity Score of at least 3, a NOSPECS grade of at least 4 and duration under 3 months. Researchers barred patients who had uncontrolled infection, other autoimmune disease, pregnancy or lactation. This clonotype was seen only a few times. As yet, its antigen is unknown. Amplified TCR beta CDR3 regions derived from RNA transcripts. A set of HTBI primers served as the primers for a first-round RT-PCR of the TCR CDR3. From the multiplex PCR reads, TCRdb called clonotypes with MiXCR, one entry per CDR3 protein. The data hold approximately 330,000 distinct CDR3 sequences, with roughly an eighth observed a single time.

This TCR was sampled from a woman aged 40 to 50 with Graves' ophthalmopathy. The rearrangement links TRBV19 to TRBJ1-1, with D possibly being TRBD1 (6 bases). The sequenced sample consisted of blood. CDR3 amino acids: CASSILMGAEAFF. The CDR3, as DNA: TGTGCCAGTAGTATCCTAATGGGGGCCGAAGCTTTCTTT.